This is a list of T cell receptor beta chains from one sample in a study of early stage breast cancer tumors. Clones were sequenced by immunoSEQ multiplex PCR, and TCRdb holds only the in-frame ones, with some missing. The data contain about 8,400 clones, around 77% of them singletons. The source material was normal breast tissue next to the tumor. The receptors here all came from a person aged 55 to 70 with breast cancer. Each CDR3 is given with its conserved first and last residue. A D gene is named only where the DNA matches it firmly. Where a row states a size, it is once, few, many or the class of an expanded clone; other rows omit it.

V	size	D	J	DNA	CDR3
TRBV9	.	.	TRBJ2-1	TGTGCCAGCAGCGTAGGGGCTAGTCAAACCTACAATGAGCAGTTCTTC	CASSVGASQTYNEQFF
TRBV19	.	.	TRBJ1-5	TGTGCCAGTAGCGCCAACCAGGGAAAGAGCAATCAGCCCCAGCATTTT	CASSANQGKSNQPQHF
TRBV6-5	.	TRBD1	TRBJ1-2	TGTGCCAGCAGTTACTCGACAGGGGTAAACTATGGCTACACCTTC	CASSYSTGVNYGYTF
TRBV7-3	.	.	TRBJ2-2	TGTGCCAGCAGCCCGGCAGGGGTTGGCGGGGAGCTGTTTTTT	CASSPAGVGGELFF
TRBV6-5	.	TRBD1	TRBJ1-5	TGTGCCAGCAGGGGACAGGGGGGGCAGCCCCAGCATTTT	CASRGQGGQPQHF
TRBV27	.	.	TRBJ2-3	TGTGCCAGCAGTTTACCCTGGGACGGATCCACAGATACGCAGTATTTT	CASSLPWDGSTDTQYF
TRBV7-8	.	TRBD1	TRBJ1-5	TGTGCCAGCAGCACCGTTACAGGGGCTCAGCCCCAGCATTTT	CASSTVTGAQPQHF
TRBV5-1	few	.	TRBJ2-2	TGCGCCAGCAGTTCCGATGACTTTGGCGGGGAGCTGTTTTTT	CASSSDDFGGELFF
TRBV2	once	.	TRBJ1-6	TGTGCCACTACCCCGCCCGGGGTCTCCTATAATTCACCCCTCCACTTT	CATTPPGVSYNSPLHF
TRBV19	.	.	TRBJ2-4	TGTGCCAGTAGTTCTTTGGGGCTCAGGGGAAACATTCAGTACTTC	CASSSLGLRGNIQYF
TRBV7-2	.	.	TRBJ1-2	TGTGCCAGCAGCTTCGGGGAGGCGCTTTGGGGCTACACCTTC	CASSFGEALWGYTF
TRBV19	.	.	TRBJ2-1	TGTGCCAGTAGTATTGTATTGGGGGCTGTTGAGCAGTTCTTC	CASSIVLGAVEQFF
TRBV18	few	.	TRBJ1-1	TGTGCCAGCTCTCAAGACAGCTACACTGAAGCTTTCTTT	CASSQDSYTEAFF
TRBV9	.	.	TRBJ1-3	TGTGCCAGCAGCACGGACCTTTTCTCTGGAAACACCATATATTTT	CASSTDLFSGNTIYF
TRBV7-9	.	TRBD1	TRBJ2-7	TGTGCCAGCAGCACGGGACACGGACAGGCATACTACGAGCAGTACTTC	CASSTGHGQAYYEQYF
TRBV28	.	.	TRBJ1-5	TGTGCCAGCGCGCCCCCGGGGAGGGCAAATCAGCCCCAGCATTTT	CASAPPGRANQPQHF
TRBV9	once	.	TRBJ1-3	TGTGCCAGCAGCGTAGTGTCGGCAGCCAGCTCTGGAAACACCATATATTTT	CASSVVSAASSGNTIYF
TRBV7-8	.	.	TRBJ1-1	TGTGCCAGCAGCTTCCGGGGTGTGAACACTGAAGCTTTCTTT	CASSFRGVNTEAFF
TRBV7-9	once	.	TRBJ1-1	TGTGCCAGCAGCTTACGGGCCTACACTGAAGCTTTCTTT	CASSLRAYTEAFF
TRBV11-2	.	.	TRBJ1-1	TGTGCCAGCAGCTTAGGAAGCTCTATTAGGAGCACTGAAGCTTTCTTT	CASSLGSSIRSTEAFF
TRBV9	.	TRBD1	TRBJ1-5	TGTGCCAGCAGCGTAGGGGACAGGATCAGCAATCAGCCCCAGCATTTT	CASSVGDRISNQPQHF
TRBV19	.	TRBD1	TRBJ1-2	TGTGCCAGTGGACAGGAGATCTATGGCTACACCTTC	CASGQEIYGYTF
TRBV4-1	once	.	TRBJ2-4	TGCGCCAGCAGCCACCCTGGCGGGGATCCCAAAAACATTCAGTACTTC	CASSHPGGDPKNIQYF
TRBV2	.	.	TRBJ2-3	TGTGCCAGCAGTGAAGGTCACGGATTTAGCACAGATACGCAGTATTTT	CASSEGHGFSTDTQYF
TRBV11-1	.	.	TRBJ1-4	TGTGCCAGCAGCTTAGATTGGGGAGAGGGTGAAAAACTGTTTTTT	CASSLDWGEGEKLFF
TRBV5-6	.	TRBD1	TRBJ2-5	TGTGCCAGCAGCGGGACAGGGGTAGGGGAGACCCAGTACTTC	CASSGTGVGETQYF
TRBV7-9	.	TRBD2	TRBJ2-3	TGTGCCAGCAGCGCAACTAGCGGGGGGGCAAATACGCAGTATTTT	CASSATSGGANTQYF
TRBV28	few	.	TRBJ1-1	TGTGCCAGCAGCCATTATGGACAGACTGAAGCTTTCTTT	CASSHYGQTEAFF
TRBV7-9	.	.	TRBJ1-2	TGTGCCAGCAGCTTTGTGGCGGCGGACTACTATGGCTACACCTTC	CASSFVAADYYGYTF
TRBV9	few	TRBD2	TRBJ2-7	TGTGCCAGCAGCGTAGCGGCGGGGGAGGTCTACGAGCAGTACTTC	CASSVAAGEVYEQYF
TRBV7-2	once	TRBD2	TRBJ2-1	TGTGCCAGCAGCATTCCCGGGACTAGTGGTGGGTATGAGCAGTTCTTC	CASSIPGTSGGYEQFF
TRBV5-6	.	.	TRBJ2-7	TGTGCCAGCAGCTCCCTTAACGAGCAGTACTTC	CASSSLNEQYF
TRBV10-2	.	.	TRBJ2-3	TGCGCCAGCAGTGAGACCTGGGATACGCAGTATTTT	CASSETWDTQYF
TRBV7-8	once	.	TRBJ1-1	TGTGCCAGCAGCTTAGCTCCTCAACTGAACACTGAAGCTTTCTTT	CASSLAPQLNTEAFF
TRBV7-3	.	TRBD2	TRBJ2-3	TGTGCCAGCAGCGCCCTAGCGGGGGGGCCGTTGTTGACAGATACGCAGTATTTT	CASSALAGGPLLTDTQYF
TRBV4-2	.	TRBD2	TRBJ2-3	TGTGCCAGCAGCCACCTACTAGCGGGGGGAACTAGCACAGATACGCAGTATTTT	CASSHLLAGGTSTDTQYF
TRBV19	.	.	TRBJ1-1	TGTGCCAGTAGTCCCTGGAGGACTGAAGCTTTCTTT	CASSPWRTEAFF
TRBV6-1	once	TRBD1	TRBJ1-2	TGTGCCAGCAGTGAAAGGGACAGGGGTGGCTACACCTTC	CASSERDRGGYTF
TRBV6-5	.	.	TRBJ1-1	TGTGCCAGCAGATGGACCAGGATAAACACTGAAGCTTTCTTT	CASRWTRINTEAFF
TRBV29-1	.	.	TRBJ2-5	TGCAGCGCTAAATTCCAAGAGACCCAGTACTTC	CSAKFQETQYF
TRBV6-5	.	.	TRBJ2-7	TGTGCCAGCAGTTACTCGACGGCTTCCAGAGCCTACGAGCAGTACTTC	CASSYSTASRAYEQYF
TRBV7-9	few	TRBD1	TRBJ1-2	TGTGCCAGTGACAGGGGGAGTTCTAACTATGGCTACACCTTC	CASDRGSSNYGYTF
TRBV19	.	.	TRBJ2-1	TGTGCCAGTAGTGGGGGACCGACGGGCAATGAGCAGTTCTTC	CASSGGPTGNEQFF
TRBV7-9	once	.	TRBJ2-5	TGTGCCAGCAGCAGGGCCCTGGGCGGGGTAAAGACCCAGTACTTC	CASSRALGGVKTQYF
TRBV7-2	.	.	TRBJ2-3	TGTGCCAGCAGCCGGGACACATCCACAGATACGCAGTATTTT	CASSRDTSTDTQYF